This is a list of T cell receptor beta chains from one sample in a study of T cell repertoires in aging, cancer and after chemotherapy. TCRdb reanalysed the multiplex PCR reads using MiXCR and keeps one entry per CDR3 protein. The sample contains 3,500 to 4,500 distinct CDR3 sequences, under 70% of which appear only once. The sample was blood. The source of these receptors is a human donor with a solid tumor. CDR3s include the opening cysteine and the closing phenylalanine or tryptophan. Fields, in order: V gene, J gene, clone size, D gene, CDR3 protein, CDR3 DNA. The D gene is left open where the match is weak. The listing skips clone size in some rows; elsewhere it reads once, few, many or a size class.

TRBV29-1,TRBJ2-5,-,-,CSSRRQGETQYF,TGCAGCTCCCGCCGGCAGGGGGAGACCCAGTACTTC
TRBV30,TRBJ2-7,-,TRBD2,CAWSLTSGAYEQYF,TGTGCCTGGAGTCTAACTAGCGGGGCCTACGAGCAGTACTTC
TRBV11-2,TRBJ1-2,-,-,CASSVLRGINYGYTF,TGTGCCAGCAGCGTGCTGAGGGGGATTAACTATGGCTACACCTTC
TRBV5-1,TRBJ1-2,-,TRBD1,CASSLGWGQRYGYGYTF,TGCGCCAGCAGCTTGGGGTGGGGACAGCGATATGGCTATGGCTACACCTTC
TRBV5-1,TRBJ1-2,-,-,CASVASGGVGYGYTF,TGCGCCAGCGTCGCCAGCGGGGGTGTGGGCTATGGCTACACCTTC
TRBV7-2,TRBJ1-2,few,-,CASTDPGGPGGYTF,TGTGCCAGCACCGACCCTGGGGGGCCGGGAGGCTACACCTTC
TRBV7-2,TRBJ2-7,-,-,CASSPGALSYEQYF,TGTGCCAGCAGCCCAGGAGCACTCTCCTACGAGCAGTACTTC
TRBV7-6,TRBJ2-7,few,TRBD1,CASGTGNPYEQYF,TGTGCCAGCGGGACAGGGAACCCCTACGAGCAGTACTTC
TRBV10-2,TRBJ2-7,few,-,CASSGPPARNSYEQYF,TGCGCCAGCAGTGGACCCCCGGCCCGAAACTCCTACGAGCAGTACTTC
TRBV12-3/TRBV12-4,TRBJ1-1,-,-,CASSSGIINTEAFF,TGTGCCAGCAGCTCAGGGATCATCAACACTGAAGCTTTCTTT
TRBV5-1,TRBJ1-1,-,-,CASSLESTGLDTEAFF,TGCGCCAGCAGCTTGGAGTCTACGGGTCTCGACACTGAAGCTTTCTTT
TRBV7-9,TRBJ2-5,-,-,CASGTRGGGQETQYF,TGTGCCAGCGGGACCCGGGGTGGCGGGCAAGAGACCCAGTACTTC
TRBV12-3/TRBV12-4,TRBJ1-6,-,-,CASSRTVYNSPLHF,TGTGCCAGCAGTCGGACTGTCTATAATTCACCCCTCCACTTT
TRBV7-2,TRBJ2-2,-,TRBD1,CASSARDRGSRELFF,TGTGCCAGCAGCGCCCGGGACAGGGGTTCTAGGGAGCTGTTTTTT
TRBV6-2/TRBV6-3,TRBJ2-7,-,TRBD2,CASSYRLAETYEQYF,TGTGCCAGCAGTTACAGACTAGCGGAAACCTACGAGCAGTACTTC
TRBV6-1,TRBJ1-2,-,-,CASSEIVGFHYGYTF,TGTGCCAGCAGTGAAATAGTAGGGTTCCACTATGGCTACACCTTC
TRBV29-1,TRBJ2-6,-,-,CSAQSDVDSGANVLTF,TGCAGCGCGCAGAGCGACGTTGACTCTGGGGCCAACGTCCTGACTTTC
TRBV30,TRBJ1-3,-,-,CAWASSGIRNTIYF,TGTGCCTGGGCCTCTAGCGGGATACGAAACACCATATATTTT
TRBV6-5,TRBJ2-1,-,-,CASTLGGAINEQFF,TGTGCCAGCACCCTAGGGGGAGCGATCAATGAGCAGTTCTTC
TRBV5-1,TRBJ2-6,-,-,CASSRDGSSGANVLTF,TGCGCCAGCAGCCGGGACGGCAGCTCTGGGGCCAACGTCCTGACTTTC
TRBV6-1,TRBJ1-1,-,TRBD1,CASSEALTGNMNTEAFF,TGTGCCAGCAGTGAAGCGCTGACAGGGAACATGAACACTGAAGCTTTCTTT
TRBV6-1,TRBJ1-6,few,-,CASSATNTGGVGTPLHF,TGTGCCAGCAGTGCGACAAATACTGGGGGAGTGGGGACACCCCTCCACTTT
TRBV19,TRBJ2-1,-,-,CASSTRDFYNEQFF,TGTGCCAGTAGTACGCGGGACTTCTACAATGAGCAGTTCTTC
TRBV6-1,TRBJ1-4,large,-,CASSVRKDNEKLFF,TGTGCCAGCAGTGTAAGGAAGGATAATGAAAAACTGTTTTTT
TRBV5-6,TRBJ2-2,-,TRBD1,CASSRDREVGELFF,TGTGCCAGCAGCCGAGACAGGGAAGTCGGGGAGCTGTTTTTT
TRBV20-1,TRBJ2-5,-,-,CSAKRGGPQETQYF,TGCAGTGCTAAGCGCGGGGGCCCGCAAGAGACCCAGTACTTC
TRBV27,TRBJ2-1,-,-,CASSLASSYNEQFF,TGTGCCAGCAGCCTAGCGAGCTCCTACAATGAGCAGTTCTTC
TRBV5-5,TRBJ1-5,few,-,CASSPSLGGNQPQHF,TGTGCCAGCAGCCCTAGTTTGGGGGGCAATCAGCCCCAGCATTTT
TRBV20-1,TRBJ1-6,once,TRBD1,CSARQGTVSSPLHF,TGCAGTGCTAGACAAGGGACAGTTAGCTCACCCCTCCACTTT
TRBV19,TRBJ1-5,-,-,CASQGSNQPQHF,TGTGCCAGCCAGGGAAGCAATCAGCCCCAGCATTTT
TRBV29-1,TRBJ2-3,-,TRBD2,CSVVAGGSTDTQYF,TGCAGCGTTGTGGCGGGAGGGAGCACAGATACGCAGTATTTT
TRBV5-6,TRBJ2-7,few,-,CASSLVTSQSVGIW,TGTGCCAGCAGCTTGGTAACTAGTCAAAGTGTGGGGATTTGG
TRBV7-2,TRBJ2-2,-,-,CASSPDRYTGELFF,TGTGCCAGCAGCCCAGACCGATACACCGGGGAGCTGTTTTTT
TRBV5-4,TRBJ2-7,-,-,CASSLAGPSSYEQYF,TGTGCCAGCAGCTTGGCCGGGCCAAGCTCCTACGAGCAGTACTTC
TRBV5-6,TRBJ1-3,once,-,CASREAGVSGNTIYF,TGTGCCAGCAGGGAAGCAGGAGTCTCTGGAAACACCATATATTTT
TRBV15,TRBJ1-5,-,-,CATSREVNQPQHF,TGTGCCACCAGCAGAGAGGTGAATCAGCCCCAGCATTTT
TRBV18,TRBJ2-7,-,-,CASSPLTRTTNTHEQYF,TGTGCCAGCTCACCACTAACTAGGACAACGAATACCCACGAGCAGTACTTC
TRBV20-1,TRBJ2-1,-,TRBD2,CSAPGLEDNEQFF,TGCAGCGCCCCGGGACTAGAGGACAATGAGCAGTTCTTC
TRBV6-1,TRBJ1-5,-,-,CASSYLQGSNQPQHF,TGTGCCAGCAGTTATTTACAGGGTAGCAATCAGCCCCAGCATTTT
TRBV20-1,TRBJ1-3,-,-,CSARSLTAGNTIYF,TGCAGTGCTAGGTCTTTAACGGCTGGAAACACCATATATTTT
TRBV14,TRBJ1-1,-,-,CASSRGGNTEAFF,TGTGCCAGCAGCCGGGGGGGGAACACTGAAGCTTTCTTT
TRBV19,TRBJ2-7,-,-,CASSLEGTSYEQYF,TGTGCCAGTAGTCTCGAGGGGACTTCCTACGAGCAGTACTTC
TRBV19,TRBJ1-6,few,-,CASSTTGNSPLHF,TGTGCCAGTAGTACTACAGGGAATTCACCCCTCCACTTT
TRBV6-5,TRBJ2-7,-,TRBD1,CASTRDREGEQYF,TGTGCCAGCACTAGGGACAGGGAAGGGGAGCAGTACTTC
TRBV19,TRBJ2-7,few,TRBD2,CASTSTNSGRVVEQYF,TGTGCCAGTACCTCAACAAATAGCGGGAGGGTAGTCGAGCAGTACTTC
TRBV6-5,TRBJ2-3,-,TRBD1,CASTRSTGPSTDTQYF,TGTGCCAGCACCCGGTCGACAGGGCCTTCCACAGATACGCAGTATTTT
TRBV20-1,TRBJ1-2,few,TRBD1,CSVTGGGYGYTF,TGCAGTGTAACAGGGGGCGGCTATGGCTACACCTTC
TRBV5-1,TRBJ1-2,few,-,CASTNPGAWNGYTF,TGCGCCAGCACGAACCCTGGGGCCTGGAATGGCTACACCTTC
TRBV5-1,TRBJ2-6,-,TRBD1,CASSKTGTGRSGANVLTF,TGTGCCAGCAGCAAGACCGGGACAGGGCGCTCTGGGGCCAACGTCCTGACTTTC
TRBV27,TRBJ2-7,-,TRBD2,CASRKTGTSGRVGYEQYF,TGTGCCAGCCGTAAAACCGGGACTAGCGGGAGGGTGGGCTACGAGCAGTACTTC